This TCR beta chain was found in a study of T-cell reconstitution after alpha-beta-depleted transplantation in children. This clonotype came up many times. The CDR3 runs to 14 residues. Trimming shortened V by 4 bases and J by 4 bases, and 10 bases separated the two germline ends. Germline CDR1 and CDR2: SGHAT and FQNNGV. Using unique molecular identifiers, the investigators prepared the TCRbeta library. TCRdb reprocessed the PCR reads via MiXCR and lists one record per CDR3 protein. The sample contains approximately 510,000 distinct CDR3 sequences, roughly 18% of which appear only once. The chain links TRBV11-2 to TRBJ2-2, with no clear D. Sequencing used PBMCs from the stem cell graft donor, obtained from the stem cell graft. The source of this sequence is a human donor who donated a stem cell graft to a child with acute lymphoblastic leukemia. CDR3 sequence (DNA): TGTGCCAGCAGCTCGATAAGAGGCACCGGGGAGCTGTTTTTT. It encodes CASSSIRGTGELFF.